This is a list of T cell receptor beta chains from one sample in a study of CD8+CD57+ T cells in acquired aplastic anemia. One entry per CDR3 protein results from TCRdb running MiXCR on the reads. Of under 250,000 distinct CDR3 sequences in the sample, 55% to 65% were seen once. Input material: sorted CD4+, CD8+, or CD8+CD57+ T cells (not recorded which) from PBMCs. All receptors come from a human donor with aplastic anemia. The CDR3 runs from the conserved cysteine through the conserved F or W. The D gene is left open where the match is weak. A clone size is listed for some rows: how often the clone was seen (once, few, many), or a class if it is expanded.

d_gene: .; abundance: many; v_gene: TRBV5-1; j_gene: TRBJ2-7; CDR3nt: TGCGCCAGCAGCGGGGCTGCTGACGAGCAGTACTTC; CDR3aa: CASSGAADEQYF
d_gene: .; abundance: many; v_gene: TRBV10-3; j_gene: TRBJ1-2; CDR3nt: TGTGCCATCAGTGAGTCAGAATACTATGGCTACACCTTC; CDR3aa: CAISESEYYGYTF
d_gene: .; abundance: .; v_gene: TRBV29-1; j_gene: TRBJ2-7; CDR3nt: TGCAGCCAAGATGCGGACGCGGGGTTCTACGAGCAGTACTTC; CDR3aa: CSQDADAGFYEQYF
d_gene: .; abundance: .; v_gene: TRBV19; j_gene: TRBJ1-5; CDR3nt: TGTGCCAGTAGTCCGGGCAGGGTGGGACAGCCCCAGCATTTT; CDR3aa: CASSPGRVGQPQHF
d_gene: .; abundance: .; v_gene: TRBV20-1; j_gene: TRBJ1-1; CDR3nt: TGCAGTGCAAGGTGGGGGGTTGAAGCTTTCTTT; CDR3aa: CSARWGVEAFF
d_gene: .; abundance: many; v_gene: TRBV19; j_gene: TRBJ2-1; CDR3nt: TGTGCCAGTAGTATCCCAGGCAATGAGCAGTTCTTC; CDR3aa: CASSIPGNEQFF
d_gene: .; abundance: few; v_gene: TRBV24-1; j_gene: TRBJ2-2; CDR3nt: TGTGCCACCAGTGACCCCTCTTCGGGAGGGGAGCTGTTTTTT; CDR3aa: CATSDPSSGGELFF
d_gene: .; abundance: .; v_gene: TRBV19; j_gene: TRBJ2-5; CDR3nt: TGTGCCAGTAGTATCTTACCTAGCGGGACAGGCGAGACCCAGTACTTC; CDR3aa: CASSILPSGTGETQYF
d_gene: .; abundance: .; v_gene: TRBV7-8; j_gene: TRBJ1-2; CDR3nt: TGTGCCAGCAGCTTAGGACAGATGTGGGATGGCTACACCTTC; CDR3aa: CASSLGQMWDGYTF
d_gene: .; abundance: .; v_gene: TRBV20-1; j_gene: TRBJ2-7; CDR3nt: TGCAGTGCTAGATCCCCGTTACGGTCCCACGAGCAGTACTTC; CDR3aa: CSARSPLRSHEQYF
d_gene: .; abundance: many; v_gene: TRBV5-1; j_gene: TRBJ2-7; CDR3nt: TGTGCCAGCAGCTTAGTGGGCTACGAGCAGTACTTC; CDR3aa: CASSLVGYEQYF
d_gene: TRBD2; abundance: .; v_gene: TRBV9; j_gene: TRBJ2-3; CDR3nt: TGTGCCAGCAGCGGCGGGGGATCAGATACGCAGTATTTT; CDR3aa: CASSGGGSDTQYF
d_gene: .; abundance: .; v_gene: TRBV2; j_gene: TRBJ2-2; CDR3nt: TGTGCCAGCATTTCACAGGGTAACACCGGGGAGCTGTTTTTT; CDR3aa: CASISQGNTGELFF
d_gene: .; abundance: .; v_gene: TRBV12-5; j_gene: TRBJ1-1; CDR3nt: TGTGCTAGTGGTTCCGACGGAATCACTGAAGCTTTCTTT; CDR3aa: CASGSDGITEAFF
d_gene: .; abundance: few; v_gene: TRBV7-2; j_gene: TRBJ2-7; CDR3nt: TGTGCCAGCAGCTTAGCCCCTCAGAGGGATGGCTACGAGCAGTACTTC; CDR3aa: CASSLAPQRDGYEQYF
d_gene: .; abundance: .; v_gene: TRBV7-9; j_gene: TRBJ2-5; CDR3nt: TGTGCCAGCAGCTCATTAGGGTGGGAGACCCAGTACTTC; CDR3aa: CASSSLGWETQYF
d_gene: .; abundance: .; v_gene: TRBV7-9; j_gene: TRBJ2-1; CDR3nt: TGTGCCAGCAGGTCGGCGGGGGCCAACGAGGGGTTCTTC; CDR3aa: CASRSAGANEGFF
d_gene: .; abundance: .; v_gene: TRBV15; j_gene: TRBJ2-3; CDR3nt: TGTGCCACCAGCAGCACACAGCTTTCCACAGATACGCAGTATTTT; CDR3aa: CATSSTQLSTDTQYF
d_gene: .; abundance: .; v_gene: TRBV20-1; j_gene: TRBJ2-3; CDR3nt: TGCAGTGTACGACCCGGGCCCTCGCACGGCGCAGATACGCAGTATTTT; CDR3aa: CSVRPGPSHGADTQYF
d_gene: TRBD1; abundance: .; v_gene: TRBV20-1; j_gene: TRBJ2-3; CDR3nt: TGCAGTGCTACAGGACAGGGGGCATATAATACGCAGTATTTT; CDR3aa: CSATGQGAYNTQYF
d_gene: TRBD1; abundance: .; v_gene: TRBV9; j_gene: TRBJ1-1; CDR3nt: TGTGCCAGCAGCGTAGGGGACAGGGGAATTGAAGCTTTCTTT; CDR3aa: CASSVGDRGIEAFF
d_gene: .; abundance: once; v_gene: TRBV7-9; j_gene: TRBJ1-4; CDR3nt: TGTGCCAGCAGCTTCGACGGAAGTTCTAATGAAAAACTGTTTTTT; CDR3aa: CASSFDGSSNEKLFF
d_gene: .; abundance: few; v_gene: TRBV5-1; j_gene: TRBJ1-2; CDR3nt: TGCGCCAGCAGCCAGGAGGGACGGCTTAACTATGGCTACACCTTC; CDR3aa: CASSQEGRLNYGYTF
d_gene: .; abundance: .; v_gene: TRBV25-1; j_gene: TRBJ2-4; CDR3nt: TGTGCCAGCACCCCCTCCGCCAAAAACATTCAGTACTTC; CDR3aa: CASTPSAKNIQYF
d_gene: .; abundance: .; v_gene: TRBV10-1; j_gene: TRBJ1-4; CDR3nt: TGCGCCAGCAGTGAGAAGCGAAATGAAAAACTGTTTTTT; CDR3aa: CASSEKRNEKLFF
d_gene: .; abundance: .; v_gene: TRBV19; j_gene: TRBJ2-5; CDR3nt: TGTGCCAGTAGTAGGGGGTCTAGTCTTCAAGAGACCCAGTACTTC; CDR3aa: CASSRGSSLQETQYF
d_gene: TRBD1; abundance: .; v_gene: TRBV10-3; j_gene: TRBJ2-7; CDR3nt: TGTGCCAGCAGTTGGCGGGACAGGGGCACCTACGAGCAGTACTTC; CDR3aa: CASSWRDRGTYEQYF
d_gene: .; abundance: once; v_gene: TRBV15; j_gene: TRBJ1-5; CDR3nt: TGTGCCACCAGCAGATTCCCCCTGGACGAATCTTATCAGCCCCAGCATTTT; CDR3aa: CATSRFPLDESYQPQHF
d_gene: .; abundance: .; v_gene: TRBV7-9; j_gene: TRBJ1-4; CDR3nt: TGTGCCAGCAGCTTAATTCGGGACCATGAAAAACTGTTTTTT; CDR3aa: CASSLIRDHEKLFF
d_gene: .; abundance: few; v_gene: TRBV7-9; j_gene: TRBJ2-7; CDR3nt: TGTGCCAGCAGCTTAAACCCTTCCTCCCTCTACGAGCAGTACTTC; CDR3aa: CASSLNPSSLYEQYF
d_gene: TRBD1; abundance: .; v_gene: TRBV11-2; j_gene: TRBJ1-2; CDR3nt: TGTGCCAGCAGCTTAGCAACAGGGGCGGACTATGGCTACACCTTC; CDR3aa: CASSLATGADYGYTF
d_gene: TRBD1; abundance: .; v_gene: TRBV10-3; j_gene: TRBJ2-7; CDR3nt: TGTGCCATCAGTGAGTTGGGACAGAGTTACGAGCAGTACTTC; CDR3aa: CAISELGQSYEQYF
d_gene: TRBD1; abundance: many; v_gene: TRBV2; j_gene: TRBJ2-3; CDR3nt: TGTGCCACGACCGACAGGGATGGGTCAGATACGCAGTATTTT; CDR3aa: CATTDRDGSDTQYF
d_gene: .; abundance: .; v_gene: TRBV7-3; j_gene: TRBJ2-7; CDR3nt: TGTGCCAGCAGTTACGCGGGGCCCTCCTACGAGCAGTACTTC; CDR3aa: CASSYAGPSYEQYF
d_gene: TRBD1; abundance: .; v_gene: TRBV7-6; j_gene: TRBJ1-6; CDR3nt: TGTGCCAGCAGCTCCTGGGGGGACAGGGGCCATAATTCACCCCTCCACTTT; CDR3aa: CASSSWGDRGHNSPLHF
d_gene: .; abundance: few; v_gene: TRBV7-3; j_gene: TRBJ1-5; CDR3nt: TGTGCCAGCAGCTCTTCCCTACTCCAGCATTTT; CDR3aa: CASSSSLLQHF
d_gene: .; abundance: few; v_gene: TRBV19; j_gene: TRBJ1-4; CDR3nt: TGTGCCAGTAGTACATACGAAAAACTGTTTTTT; CDR3aa: CASSTYEKLFF
d_gene: .; abundance: .; v_gene: TRBV20-1; j_gene: TRBJ2-7; CDR3nt: TGCAGTGGGACGTTAGCGGTCGAGCAGTACTTC; CDR3aa: CSGTLAVEQYF
d_gene: .; abundance: .; v_gene: TRBV11-2; j_gene: TRBJ1-1; CDR3nt: TGTGCCAGCAGCTTATTCCTGCAGGGTGAAGCTTTCTTT; CDR3aa: CASSLFLQGEAFF
d_gene: TRBD2; abundance: .; v_gene: TRBV9; j_gene: TRBJ2-3; CDR3nt: TGTGCCAGCAGCGCAAGCGGGACGGGCACAGATACGCAGTATTTT; CDR3aa: CASSASGTGTDTQYF
d_gene: .; abundance: .; v_gene: TRBV14; j_gene: TRBJ1-3; CDR3nt: TGTGCCAGCAGCCATCACAGAAACTCTGGAAACACCATATATTTT; CDR3aa: CASSHHRNSGNTIYF
d_gene: .; abundance: few; v_gene: TRBV7-2; j_gene: TRBJ2-5; CDR3nt: TGTGCCAGCAGGAGGGCCCTGGAAGTAGAGACCCAGTACTTC; CDR3aa: CASRRALEVETQYF
d_gene: TRBD1; abundance: many; v_gene: TRBV14; j_gene: TRBJ1-5; CDR3nt: TGTGCCAGCAGCCAAGATATGGACAGGGTAGTCTATAGCAATCAGCCCCAGCATTTT; CDR3aa: CASSQDMDRVVYSNQPQHF
d_gene: .; abundance: .; v_gene: TRBV5-6; j_gene: TRBJ2-5; CDR3nt: TGTGCCAGCCACGGGGAGGCGCCAGAGACCCAGTACTTC; CDR3aa: CASHGEAPETQYF
d_gene: TRBD1; abundance: few; v_gene: TRBV10-2; j_gene: TRBJ2-7; CDR3nt: TGCGCCAGCAGGGAGGGGACAGGGAACTACGAGCAGTACTTC; CDR3aa: CASREGTGNYEQYF
d_gene: TRBD2; abundance: .; v_gene: TRBV7-9; j_gene: TRBJ2-1; CDR3nt: TGTGCCAGCAGCCGAGAGGGCGGGGGGAAGAATGAGCAGTTCTTC; CDR3aa: CASSREGGGKNEQFF
d_gene: TRBD1; abundance: .; v_gene: TRBV20-1; j_gene: TRBJ1-6; CDR3nt: TGCAGTGCAAGGGACAGGGGACCCTATAATTCACCCCTCCACTTT; CDR3aa: CSARDRGPYNSPLHF
d_gene: TRBD2; abundance: few; v_gene: TRBV15; j_gene: TRBJ2-7; CDR3nt: TGTGCCACCAGCAGAGATATGGTTGCGGGAGCTACGAGAGAGCAGTACTTC; CDR3aa: CATSRDMVAGATREQYF
d_gene: .; abundance: .; v_gene: TRBV5-4; j_gene: TRBJ1-2; CDR3nt: TGTGCCAGCAACGCTGGGTTGGATGGCTACACCTTC; CDR3aa: CASNAGLDGYTF
d_gene: .; abundance: .; v_gene: TRBV5-1; j_gene: TRBJ2-7; CDR3nt: TGCGCCAGCAGACTTGGGGAACACGAGCAGTACTTC; CDR3aa: CASRLGEHEQYF
d_gene: .; abundance: .; v_gene: TRBV20-1; j_gene: TRBJ1-2; CDR3nt: TGCAGTGCCCCAACAGGGCTTAGGGGCTACACCTTC; CDR3aa: CSAPTGLRGYTF
d_gene: .; abundance: .; v_gene: TRBV20-1; j_gene: TRBJ1-4; CDR3nt: TGCAGTGCTAGAGGGACACAGGGCGCTAATGAAAAACTGTTTTTT; CDR3aa: CSARGTQGANEKLFF
d_gene: .; abundance: once; v_gene: TRBV27; j_gene: TRBJ2-5; CDR3nt: TGTGCCAGCAGTTTAGTACCAACGTCCTCTGGGGTTGGGACCCAGTACTTC; CDR3aa: CASSLVPTSSGVGTQYF